Shown below are 21 T cell receptor beta chains from a single sample sequenced in a study of CD8 T cells in ankylosing spondylitis. TCRdb re-analysed the 5' RACE reads in MiXCR, keeping a single row per CDR3 protein. Among about 360,000 distinct CDR3 sequences, 14% to 15% were seen once, and the ten largest hold approximately 1%. Sample: blood, either unsorted or a sorted T cell fraction (not recorded which). All receptors derive from a male donor with ankylosing spondylitis or in good health (not recorded which).

This clonotype was observed a few times. The chain carries TRBV6-1 and TRBJ1-6; D ambiguous. The germline gives CDR1 MNHNS, CDR2 SASEGT. This CDR3 has 17 residues. V shed 4 bases and J shed 3 bases, with 16 bases lying between them. The CDR3, as DNA: TGTGCCAGCAGTGGGGAGGACCCGAAGGTCTATAATTCACCCCTCCACTTT. This codes for CASSGEDPKVYNSPLHF.

The chain carries TRBV9 and TRBJ1-2; D perhaps matches TRBD1 (5 bases). The V gene's germline CDR1 is SGDLS and CDR2 YYNGEE. The CDR3 loop spans 14 amino acids. V was cut by 0 bases and J by 2 bases, with 8 bases left in between. In nucleotides, the CDR3 is TGTGCCAGCAGCGTAGCGGAGGGGAACTATGGCTACACCTTC. Translation gives CASSVAEGNYGYTF.

The genes are TRBV6-2 or TRBV6-3 and TRBJ2-3; TRBD1 matches 9 bases. The CDR3 runs 14 residues. The germline gives CDR1 MNHEY, CDR2 SVGEGT. The ends lost 2 bases at V and 7 bases at J; junction bases unmatched: 4. The CDR3 loop reads CASSYAGTGNTQYF. As DNA, the CDR3 is TGTGCCAGCAGTTACGCCGGGACAGGGAATACGCAGTATTTT.

The table lists this clonotype with a few counts. V and J are TRBV5-6 and TRBJ2-3; D may be TRBD2 (5 bases). The CDR3 contains 14 residues. Germline loops: CDR1 SGHDT, CDR2 YYEEEE. Trimming left V 5 bases short and J 5 bases short, with 15 bases between. The CDR3 DNA follows: TGTGCCAGCAGTTCTCGTCCGGGGTTAGATACGCAGTATTTT. The encoded protein is CASSSRPGLDTQYF.

The rearrangement joins TRBV7-2 to TRBJ1-5, with TRBD1 matching over 10 bases. This CDR3 spans 14 amino acids. The germline CDR1 and CDR2 sequences are SGHTA and FQGNSA. V trimming: 3 bases; J trimming: 9 bases; junction bases outside the gene matches: 5. CDR3 sequence reads: CASSFGTGERPQHF. CDR3 bases: TGTGCCAGCAGCTTCGGGACAGGGGAACGGCCCCAGCATTTT.

The J gene is TRBJ1-5, the V gene TRBV20-1; D is possibly TRBD1 (5 bases). The CDR3 runs 14 residues. The germline gives CDR1 DFQATT, CDR2 SNEGSKA (reference sequence). V gave up 3 bases and J gave up 3 bases, with 12 bases separating them. CDR3 sequence (DNA): TGCAGTGCTAGTGAAGAGGGGTCCAATCAGCCCCAGCATTTT. Protein: CSASEEGSNQPQHF.

The sample holds a few counts of this clonotype. The chain combines TRBV6-6 with TRBJ2-2; D is ambiguous. Germline V gene lookup returns CDR1 MNHNY and CDR2 SVGAGI (reference sequence). Trimming cost V 0 bases and J 4 bases, with 3 bases left between them. This CDR3 spans 13 amino acids. This CDR3 is CASSYSGTGELFF. The CDR3 DNA reads TGTGCCAGCAGTTACTCGGGCACCGGGGAGCTGTTTTTT.

This clonotype has ten or more counts. The CDR3 region is CASSLAEGIMNTEAFF. The CDR3 DNA sequence: TGCGCCAGCAGCTTGGCCGAGGGGATCATGAACACTGAAGCTTTCTTT. The chain is built from TRBV5-1 and TRBJ1-1, with D possibly being TRBD1 (5 bases). The V gene lost 0 bases and the J gene lost 0 bases, with 12 bases spanning the gap. The CDR3 spans 16 residues. Germline CDR1 and CDR2: SGHRS and YFSETQ. Full variable domain (missing parts from reference TRBV5-1 and TRBJ1-1): KAGVTQTPRYLIKTRGQQVTLSCSPISGHRSVSWYQQTPGQGLQFLFEYFSETQRNKGNFPGRFSGRQFSNSRSEMNVSTLELGDSALYLCASSLAEGIMNTEAFFGQGTRLTVV.

The chain links TRBV20-1 to TRBJ1-1; D ambiguous. The CDR3 sequence is 13 residues long. CDR1 and CDR2 (germline): DFQATT, SNEGSKA (reference sequence). V gave up 0 bases and J gave up 3 bases, with 8 bases separating them. The CDR3 DNA reads as TGCAGTGCTAGAGAGGACGGCTACACTGAAGCTTTCTTT. It specifies CSAREDGYTEAFF.

This clonotype was observed a handful of times. The chain couples TRBV5-1 to TRBJ2-7; 7 bases agree with TRBD2. The CDR3 has 15 residues. Germline CDR1 and CDR2: SGHRS and YFSETQ. V dropped 3 bases and J dropped 5; count of bases not matched to a gene: 11. The CDR3 DNA reads as TGCGCCAGCAGCTCAAGAGCGCGGGAGTCAAACGAGCAGTACTTC. Amino acids: CASSSRARESNEQYF.

The table lists this clonotype with a few counts. V gene TRBV5-1 combines with J gene TRBJ2-2; D unclear. From germline, CDR1 is SGHRS and CDR2 YFSETQ. The CDR3 covers 13 residues. V lost 5 bases to trimming and J lost 4 bases, with 9 bases between them. The CDR3 sequence: CASRQIPTGELFF. CDR3 coding DNA: TGCGCCAGCAGACAGATCCCCACCGGGGAGCTGTTTTTT.

CDR3 region: CASSPYAGQLYGYTF. The CDR3 DNA follows: TGTGCCAGCAGTCCTTACGCGGGACAGTTATATGGCTACACCTTC. The chain carries TRBV6-1 and TRBJ1-2, with 7 bases matching TRBD1. Germline V gene lookup returns CDR1 MNHNS and CDR2 SASEGT. This CDR3 is 15 amino acids long. The trim removed 5 bases at V and 5 bases at J, leaving 11 bases unmatched.

The V gene is TRBV29-1, the J gene TRBJ1-1; possibly TRBD1 for D (6 bases). Germline loops: CDR1 SQVTM, CDR2 ANQGSEA. The CDR3 is made up of 14 amino acids. Trimming removed 7 bases at V and 7 bases at J, with 22 bases between. The DNA for the CDR3 is TGCAGCGCGAAGGGGGGCGTTTTTAGAGGTGAAGCTTTCTTT. Translating it yields CSAKGGVFRGEAFF.

There are a few counts of this clonotype. The V and J genes are TRBV5-1 and TRBJ2-1, with TRBD1 identical over 12 bases. In germline, CDR1 is SGHRS, CDR2 YFSETQ. This CDR3 spans 17 amino acids. The J segment lost 8 bases and the V segment lost 0 bases, leaving 9 bases of the junction unmatched. In nucleotides, the CDR3 is TGCGCCAGCAGCTTGGCCACCGGGACAGGGGGCTGGGATGAGCAGTTCTTC. As protein: CASSLATGTGGWDEQFF.

The rearrangement uses TRBV28 and TRBJ2-1; a weak D match, TRBD1 (5 bases). The V end was cut by 4 bases, the J end by 8 bases, with 21 bases between. The length of the CDR3 is 16 residues. Germline CDR1 reads MDHEN; CDR2 reads SYDVKM. This chain's CDR3 is CASSYRQERPQDEQFF. In nucleotides, the CDR3 is TGTGCCAGCAGTTACAGGCAGGAGAGACCTCAGGATGAGCAGTTCTTC.

This clonotype was seen only a few times. The rearrangement joins TRBV19 to TRBJ2-5, with D possibly being TRBD2 (6 bases). The CDR3 consists of 14 residues. Deletions cut 6 bases from V and 1 base from J, with 12 bases between. In germline, CDR1 is LNHDA, CDR2 SQIVND (reference sequence). The CDR3 nucleotides are TGTGCCAGTAGCCTGGGGACTTTCCAAGAGACCCAGTACTTC. Its protein product is CASSLGTFQETQYF. The variable domain in full, with the rest retrieved from reference TRBV19 and TRBJ2-5, is DGGITQSPKYLFRKEGQNVTLSCEQNLNHDAMYWYRQDPGQGLRLIYYSQIVNDFQKGDIAEGYSVSREKKESFPLTVTSAQKNPTAFYLCASSLGTFQETQYFGPGTRLLVL.

This clonotype has more than one count but fewer than ten. The chain joins TRBV6-1 to TRBJ1-5; D is possibly TRBD1 (6 bases). The CDR3 runs 14 residues. Germline V gene sequence: CDR1 MNHNS, CDR2 SASEGT. V lost 6 bases, J lost 5 bases, and 14 bases lay in between. Here the CDR3 reads CASSLTAGDQPQHF. CDR3 DNA: TGTGCCAGCAGCCTGACAGCAGGGGATCAGCCCCAGCATTTT.

V is TRBV12-3 or TRBV12-4 and J is TRBJ2-1; D remains unclear. V shed 5 bases and J shed 10 bases, with 9 bases lying between them. CDR3 length equals 11 residues. This CDR3 reads CASSPDVEQFF. CDR3 sequence (DNA): TGTGCCAGCAGTCCCGACGTAGAGCAGTTCTTC.

The table lists this clonotype with a few counts. The chain couples TRBV2 to TRBJ1-6; D is unresolved. The CDR3 totals 15 residues. Trimming took 6 bases from V and 9 from J, leaving 18 bases between them. Germline V gene lookup returns CDR1 SNHLY and CDR2 FYNNEI. The CDR3 here is CASSLRVENGSPLHF. CDR3 coding DNA: TGTGCCAGCAGCTTAAGGGTCGAGAATGGTTCACCCCTCCACTTT. Full variable domain (outside the CDR3, taken from reference TRBV2 and TRBJ1-6): EPEVTQTPSHQVTQMGQEVILRCVPISNHLYFYWYRQILGQKVEFLVSFYNNEISEKSEIFDDQFSVERPDGSNFTLKIRSTKLEDSAMYFCASSLRVENGSPLHFGNGTRLTVT.

The chain joins TRBV11-3 to TRBJ2-2, with D possibly matching TRBD1 (5 bases). The CDR3 sequence is 14 residues long. V was pared by 7 bases and J by 6 bases, with 15 bases between. Germline V gives CDR1 SGHNT, CDR2 YENEEA. The CDR3 coding sequence is TGTGCCAGCACAGGCAGGGAATATTCCGGGGAGCTGTTTTTT. Protein: CASTGREYSGELFF.

This clonotype was seen only a few times. The rearrangement joins TRBV5-1 to TRBJ1-3; the D is unclear. The germline gives CDR1 SGHRS, CDR2 YFSETQ. V shed 6 bases and J shed 0 bases, with 10 bases lying between them. This CDR3 has 14 residues. The CDR3 nucleotides read TGCGCCAGCAACGCCGGGGACTCTGGAAACACCATATATTTT. The encoded protein is CASNAGDSGNTIYF.